This T cell receptor beta chain originates from a study of T cell responses to AZD1222 COVID-19 vaccine. Points from the study as a whole: There were mostly white British donors and more females than males, and clonal diversity was possibly underestimated.

The CDR3 totals 16 residues. V gave up 3 bases and J gave up 5 bases; unmatched junction bases: 9. Germline V lookup: CDR1 SGHRS, CDR2 YFSETQ. TCRdb's table, derived via immunoSEQ multiplex PCR, lists solely in-frame clones and lacks some. The sample lists approximately 120,000 clones, roughly nine tenths occurring once. Second doses were pooled across both intervals (about 4 or about 12 weeks). Concerning this clone: The antigen is undetermined.

The TCR originated in an adult who received the AZD1222 COVID-19 vaccine. The J gene is TRBJ2-1, the V gene TRBV5-1; 9 positions agree with TRBD2. This specimen consisted of peripheral blood, obtained 28 days after the second AZD1222 dose. The CDR3 sequence is CASSYIAGAGNNEQFF. The CDR3 DNA is TGCGCCAGCAGCTATATAGCGGGAGCCGGGAACAATGAGCAGTTCTTC.